The 32 T cell receptor beta chains below all came from one sample that was sequenced in a study of response to subunit inactivated influenza vaccine. TCRdb reprocessed the RT-PCR reads with MiXCR, giving one entry per CDR3 protein. The sample yields 710,000 or so distinct CDR3 sequences, 15% to 19% seen once. The sequenced sample was PBMCs from blood, obtained 11 to 12 days after vaccination. The receptors were gathered from a man aged 50-60 years who received an inactivated influenza vaccine.

This clonotype has only a few counts. V gene TRBV6-5 combines with J gene TRBJ1-6; a possible D gene is TRBD1 (5 bases). The CDR3 contains 13 residues. The germline V gene has CDR1 MNHEY and CDR2 SVGAGI. The V and J ends lost 1 base and 10 bases respectively, with 8 bases between them. CDR3 amino acids: CASSYLDISPLHF. Written as DNA, the CDR3 is TGTGCCAGCAGTTACTTGGACATCTCACCCCTCCACTTT.

This clonotype showed up just a few times. The CDR3 spells CASSLDGPRLGEQFF. The DNA of the CDR3 is TGCGCCAGCAGCTTGGACGGTCCACGCCTAGGTGAGCAGTTCTTC. The rearrangement links TRBV5-1 to TRBJ2-1; D call uncertain. Germline assignment: CDR1 SGHRS and CDR2 YFSETQ. The V end lost 0 bases, the J end lost 9 bases, and 16 bases lay between the germline ends. The CDR3 sequence is 15 residues long.

Ten or more counts support this clonotype. The chain joins TRBV5-4 to TRBJ2-2; tentative D call: TRBD2 (6 bases). CDR1 and CDR2 from the germline V gene are SGHNT and YYREEE (reference sequence). This CDR3 is built from 15 residues. V was clipped by 2 bases and J by 5 bases, with 13 bases between them. CDR3 residues: CASSFGGRRTGELFF. Here the CDR3 DNA reads TGTGCCAGCAGCTTTGGAGGGAGGCGTACCGGGGAGCTGTTTTTT.

This clonotype showed up just a few times. CDR3 loop: CASSEGDRAYGYTF. In DNA, the CDR3 is TGTGCCAGCAGTGAAGGGGACAGGGCATATGGCTACACCTTC. The chain is built from TRBV6-1 and TRBJ1-2; 9 positions match TRBD1. This CDR3 is 14 amino acids long. The V gene end was trimmed by 1 base and the J gene end by 5 bases; junction bases not matched to a gene: 2. The germline gives CDR1 MNHNS, CDR2 SASEGT.

V gene TRBV6-5 combines with J gene TRBJ1-2; 7 bases are shared with TRBD1. V shed 2 bases and J 3 bases; nucleotides not matched to a gene: 12. The CDR3 is made up of 17 amino acids. Germline V gene data show CDR1 as MNHEY and CDR2 as SVGAGI. CDR3: CASSYPDRFTPDYGYTF. The CDR3 nucleotides are TGTGCCAGCAGTTACCCGGACAGGTTCACCCCTGACTATGGCTACACCTTC.

The CDR3 region has the DNA TGCGCCAGCAGTGTTGGGGCTGCGAACACTGAAGCTTTCTTT. Protein sequence: CASSVGAANTEAFF. This chain uses TRBV10-1 with TRBJ1-1; a possible D gene is TRBD1 (5 bases). Trimming cost V 4 bases and J 1 base, with 10 bases left between them. There are 14 residues in the CDR3. The germline gives CDR1 WNHNN, CDR2 SYGVQD (reference sequence).

This clonotype was seen more than once but under ten times. V gene TRBV7-8 combines with J gene TRBJ2-1, with 8 bases that match TRBD1. Trimming took 1 base from V and 5 from J; bases not matched to a gene: 4. Germline CDR1 reads SGHVS; CDR2 reads FQNEAQ. CDR3 length: 15 amino acids. The DNA for the CDR3 is TGTGCCAGCAGCTTAGAAGACAGGGGAAACAATGAGCAGTTCTTC. It translates to CASSLEDRGNNEQFF.

This chain uses TRBV12-3 or TRBV12-4 with TRBJ1-2; D ambiguous. The V end was cut by 1 base, the J end by 7 bases, with 7 bases between. This CDR3 is built from 12 residues. DNA for the CDR3: TGTGCCAGCAGTTTAGGGGGAACTGGCTACACCTTC. It encodes CASSLGGTGYTF.

Many counts were recorded for this clonotype. J is TRBJ2-2 and V is TRBV6-2 or TRBV6-3; D is unclear. The CDR3 contains 14 residues. The germline CDR1 and CDR2 sequences are MNHEY and SVGEGT. Trimming took off 0 bases at V and 1 base at J, with 3 bases between the two ends. The CDR3 sequence is CASSYSRNTGELFF. In nucleotides, the CDR3 is TGTGCCAGCAGTTACTCAAGGAACACCGGGGAGCTGTTTTTT.

This chain uses TRBV28 with TRBJ1-4; TRBD1 might be the D (5 bases). CDR1 is MDHEN and CDR2 is SYDVKM in the germline V gene. Between the trimmed V and J ends, which lost 5 bases and 8 bases, there was a span of 18 bases. This CDR3 has 15 amino acids. CDR3 in DNA: TGTGCCAGCAGTCCCCAGGGAAGAGACGCCGAAAAACTGTTTTTT. Amino acid sequence: CASSPQGRDAEKLFF.

The chain joins TRBV5-5 to TRBJ2-5; 8 nucleotides line up with TRBD1. Germline V gene data show CDR1 as SGHKS and CDR2 as YYEKEE (reference sequence). The length of the CDR3 is 14 residues. Germline trimming cut 4 bases from V and 0 bases from J; bases unmatched to any gene: 2. Here the CDR3 reads CASSQTGDQETQYF. CDR3 in DNA: TGTGCCAGCAGCCAGACAGGGGACCAAGAGACCCAGTACTTC.

The V call is TRBV7-2, the J call TRBJ2-7; a possible D gene is TRBD1 (6 bases). CDR3 length equals 14 residues. V was clipped by 3 bases and J by 7 bases, with 16 bases between them. The germline gives CDR1 SGHTA, CDR2 FQGNSA. The CDR3 loop reads CASSFGEGVGEQYF. For the CDR3, the DNA is TGTGCCAGCAGCTTTGGTGAGGGGGTAGGGGAGCAGTACTTC.

This clonotype occurred a few times. This sequence joins TRBV6-1 and TRBJ1-2, with a possible D match to TRBD1 (5 bases). V lost 2 bases to trimming and J lost 0 bases, with 13 bases between them. The germline CDR1 and CDR2 sequences are MNHNS and SASEGT. CDR3 length: 16 residues. CDR3 protein: CASSETVRGANYGYTF. DNA for the CDR3: TGTGCCAGCAGTGAAACCGTTCGGGGGGCTAACTATGGCTACACCTTC.

In its sample, this clonotype was seen many times. This chain uses TRBV12-3 or TRBV12-4 with TRBJ2-7; 13 bases agree with TRBD2. This CDR3 region has 14 residues. Germline trimming cut 5 bases from V and 2 bases from J; bases unmatched to any gene: 0. Here the CDR3 reads CASSTSGRAYEQYF. The CDR3 coding sequence is TGTGCCAGCAGTACTAGCGGGAGGGCCTACGAGCAGTACTTC.

The gene calls are TRBV20-1 and TRBJ2-3; D unresolved. V was cut by 5 bases and J by 5 bases, with 14 bases left in between. The CDR3 runs 13 residues. Germline loops: CDR1 DFQATT, CDR2 SNEGSKA (reference sequence). CDR3 protein: CSALNPLVDTQYF. In DNA, the CDR3 is TGCAGTGCTCTGAATCCCCTGGTAGATACGCAGTATTTT.

This clonotype has more than one count but fewer than ten. This chain links TRBV12-3 or TRBV12-4 with TRBJ2-1; the match to TRBD2 covers 13 bases. The V gene end was trimmed by 6 bases and the J gene end by 6 bases; junction bases not matched to a gene: 5. This CDR3 is built from 15 residues. The CDR3 nucleotides read TGTGCCAGCAGGGGACTAGCGGGGTCTTTCAATGAGCAGTTCTTC. Encoded protein: CASRGLAGSFNEQFF.

There are a few counts of this clonotype. V gene TRBV15 combines with J gene TRBJ2-7; D is possibly TRBD2 (6 bases). The germline V and J ends were trimmed by 0 bases and 3 bases, with 9 bases remaining between them. This CDR3 region has 14 residues. From germline, CDR1 is LNHNV and CDR2 YYDKDF (reference sequence). CDR3 DNA: TGTGCCACCAGCAGAGATGCGGGAAACTACGAGCAGTACTTC. Its protein is CATSRDAGNYEQYF.

The rearrangement joins TRBV29-1 to TRBJ1-2; unclear D gene. The germline V gene encodes CDR1 SQVTM and CDR2 ANQGSEA. The CDR3 has 11 residues. V lost 3 bases to trimming and J lost 7 bases, with 9 bases between them. The CDR3 reads CSVDGQGGYTF. The CDR3 region has the DNA TGCAGCGTTGATGGGCAAGGTGGCTACACCTTC.

This clonotype appeared a few times. V usage is TRBV5-6 and J usage is TRBJ1-6; D may be TRBD1 (5 bases). Deletions cut 2 bases from V and 9 bases from J, with 12 bases between. The CDR3 extends over 14 amino acids. The V gene's germline CDR1 is SGHDT and CDR2 YYEEEE. Here the CDR3 reads CASSLGHPVSPLHF. CDR3 in DNA: TGTGCCAGCAGCTTAGGACACCCGGTTTCACCCCTCCACTTT.

In this sample, this clonotype turned up a few times. The chain recombines TRBV21-1 with TRBJ1-4; the table assigns TRBD1, which was not confirmed against the DNA. TRBV21-1 is tagged as a pseudogene. This CDR3 is built from 14 residues. CDR3: CASSNGRLSEKLFF. The DNA of the CDR3 is TGTGCCAGCAGCAACGGGCGGTTGAGTGAAAAACTGTTTTTT.

This clonotype was detected only a few times. The rearrangement uses TRBV7-2 and TRBJ2-5; maybe TRBD1 (5 bases). In germline, CDR1 is SGHTA, CDR2 FQGNSA. The germline V and J ends were trimmed by 1 base and 5 bases, with 11 bases remaining between them. This CDR3 is 14 amino acids long. CDR3 nucleotides: TGTGCCAGCAGCTTAGAATGGACATCTGAGACCCAGTACTTC. Its translation is CASSLEWTSETQYF. The whole variable domain, remainder taken from reference TRBV7-2 and TRBJ2-5, is GAGVSQSPSNKVTEKGKDVELRCDPISGHTALYWYRQSLGQGLEFLIYFQGNSAPDKSGLPSDRFSAERTGGSVSTLTIQRTQQEDSAVYLCASSLEWTSETQYFGPGTRLLVL.

This clonotype has just a few counts. The chain carries TRBV4-2 and TRBJ2-7, with D hard to call. The CDR3 length is 15 residues. With 0 bases removed from V and 3 bases from J, the gap between germline ends came to 12 bases. CDR1 and CDR2 (germline): LGHNA, YNFKEQ. The CDR3 nucleotides are TGTGCCAGCAGCCAAGATTCACAGAGTTACTACGAGCAGTACTTC. Translation: CASSQDSQSYYEQYF.

This clonotype was counted ten times or more. V gene TRBV9 combines with J gene TRBJ2-3; TRBD2 matches at 7 bases. The CDR3 covers 15 residues. The V and J ends lost 0 bases and 3 bases, in that order; junction bases with no gene match: 4. CDR1 and CDR2 from the germline V gene are SGDLS and YYNGEE. The DNA of the CDR3 is TGTGCCAGCAGCGTAGGGGGCGGGGGAACAGATACGCAGTATTTT. This codes for CASSVGGGGTDTQYF. The whole variable domain, filled in from reference TRBV9 and TRBJ2-3, reads DSGVTQTPKHLITATGQRVTLRCSPRSGDLSVYWYQQSLDQGLQFLIQYYNGEERAKGNILERFSAQQFPDLHSELNLSSLELGDSALYFCASSVGGGGTDTQYFGPGTRLTVL.

The chain carries TRBV20-1 and TRBJ2-5, with D tentatively TRBD2 (6 bases). Germline CDR1 reads DFQATT; CDR2 reads SNEGSKA (reference sequence). This CDR3 has 12 residues. V lost 4 bases and J lost 3, with 9 bases in between. CDR3 residues: CSANWGEETQYF. The CDR3 bases are TGCAGTGCTAATTGGGGGGAAGAGACCCAGTACTTC.

This clonotype has more than one count but fewer than ten. The chain is built from TRBV25-1 and TRBJ1-1; 8 nucleotides agree with TRBD1. There are 14 residues in the CDR3. J was trimmed by 5 bases and V by 6 bases; bases with no gene match: 8. Germline lookup yields CDR1 MGHDK and CDR2 SYGVNS. CDR3 sequence: CASRKTTGETEAFF. The CDR3 DNA sequence: TGTGCCAGCAGAAAGACGACAGGGGAAACTGAAGCTTTCTTT.

The V gene is TRBV12-3 or TRBV12-4, the J gene TRBJ2-7; 7 bases match TRBD1. V was pared by 0 bases and J by 3 bases, with 2 bases of the junction left unmatched. This CDR3 has 14 amino acids. The CDR3 region is CASSLAGQNYEQYF. In DNA form, the CDR3 reads TGTGCCAGCAGTTTAGCGGGACAGAACTACGAGCAGTACTTC.

This chain uses TRBV27 with TRBJ2-7, with 9 bases identical to TRBD2. V trimming: 0 bases; J trimming: 4 bases; junction bases outside the gene matches: 4. Germline V gene lookup returns CDR1 MNHEY and CDR2 SMNVEV (reference sequence). This CDR3 has 15 amino acids. CDR3 sequence reads: CASSLSSLAGYEQYF. In nucleotides, the CDR3 is TGTGCCAGCAGTTTATCTTCCCTAGCGGGGTACGAGCAGTACTTC.

This clonotype showed up just a few times. This sequence joins TRBV12-3 or TRBV12-4 and TRBJ1-4, with 8 positions matching TRBD1. V lost 6 bases to trimming and J lost 9 bases; unmatched junction nucleotides: 12. This CDR3 contains 15 residues. The CDR3 nucleotides read TGTGCCAGCAGCTGGCAGGGGGCGCAAAAAAAAAAACTGTTTTTT. It is translated as CASSWQGAQKKKLFF.

This clonotype has a count of ten or more. This rearrangement joins TRBV7-8 to TRBJ1-2, with a possible D match to TRBD1 (5 bases). The germline V gene has CDR1 SGHVS and CDR2 FQNEAQ. CDR3 size: 15 residues. V shed 1 base and J shed 4 bases, with 13 bases lying between them. This chain's CDR3 is CASSLGGRGVYGYTF. CDR3 coding DNA: TGTGCCAGCAGCTTAGGGGGACGAGGGGTCTATGGCTACACCTTC. Using reference TRBV7-8 and TRBJ1-2 for the parts outside the CDR3, the full variable domain is GAGVSQSPRYKVAKRGQDVALRCDPISGHVSLFWYQQALGQGPEFLTYFQNEAQLDKSGLPSDRFFAERPEGSVSTLKIQRTQQEDSAVYLCASSLGGRGVYGYTFGSGTRLTVV.

This clonotype was observed a handful of times. The chain has TRBV5-1 and TRBJ2-2; 12 positions match TRBD1. This CDR3 comprises 15 residues. Germline trimming cut 4 bases from V and 6 bases from J; bases unmatched to any gene: 4. CDR1 SGHRS and CDR2 YFSETQ come from the germline V gene. The CDR3 reads CASSRGTGGPGELFF. The CDR3 bases are TGCGCCAGCAGCCGCGGGACAGGGGGCCCCGGGGAGCTGTTTTTT.

This chain uses TRBV7-2 with TRBJ2-1; maybe TRBD2 (6 bases). CDR1 is SGHTA and CDR2 is FQGNSA in the germline V gene. The V and J ends lost 5 bases and 2 bases respectively, with 16 bases between them. The CDR3 spans 16 residues. The CDR3 sequence: CASSPPAGITYNEQFF. In DNA, the CDR3 is TGTGCCAGCAGCCCCCCGGCGGGGATCACCTACAATGAGCAGTTCTTC.

V gene TRBV4-3 combines with J gene TRBJ2-6; D ambiguous. Between the trimmed V and J ends, which lost 2 bases and 0 bases, there was a span of 14 bases. CDR3 size: 18 residues. CDR1 is LGHNA, CDR2 YSLEER, per germline. The CDR3 reads CASSQKTTVNSGANVLTF. The DNA for the CDR3 is TGCGCCAGCAGCCAAAAAACGACGGTAAACTCTGGGGCCAACGTCCTGACTTTC.